This passage covers 22 T cell receptor beta chains from one sample sequenced in a study of blood T cell repertoires in COVID-19 (TCRdb year 2020). Library method: the immunoSEQ multiplex PCR assay. Sourced from immuneACCESS, this table was stored by TCRdb with only in-frame sequences that have V and J called. A share of the clones is absent; for the studies checked, an unresolved V gene accounts for under half, and the remainder has no known explanation. The sample data list about 140,000 clones, and 60% to 80% of these were observed just once. The top ten hold approximately 9% of the sample. The sample taken for sequencing was peripheral blood. These receptors originate from a woman between 50 and 59 years old with active or convalescent COVID-19.

The rearrangement links TRBV6-2 or TRBV6-3 to TRBJ1-5, with D possibly matching TRBD1 (5 bases). CDR1 and CDR2 (germline): MNHEY, SVGEGT. The CDR3 totals 15 residues. Trimming removed 4 bases at V and 7 bases at J, with 17 bases between. The CDR3 protein is CASSWRETAGQPQHF. The DNA for the CDR3 is TGTGCCAGCAGTTGGAGGGAGACAGCGGGGCAGCCCCAGCATTTT.

The rearrangement joins TRBV6-5 to TRBJ1-2; TRBD1 matches 7 bases. The V segment lost 6 bases and the J segment 8 bases; nucleotides outside the gene matches: 6. Germline loops: CDR1 MNHEY, CDR2 SVGAGI. The CDR3 is 12 amino acids. The DNA of the CDR3 is TGTGCCAGCAGAAGGACAGGTCTCGGCTACACCTTC. Translation: CASRRTGLGYTF.

Worth noting for this clone: The same CDR3 also results from other DNA sequences found in this sample. The V call is TRBV29-1, the J call TRBJ2-5, with TRBD2 identical over 15 bases. The CDR3 is 14 residues long. Germline V CDR1 and CDR2: SQVTM, ANQGSEA. The V and J ends lost 6 bases and 1 base, in that order; junction bases with no gene match: 0. The CDR3 protein is CSVGLAGGQETQYF. CDR3 coding DNA: TGCAGCGTGGGACTAGCGGGAGGCCAAGAGACCCAGTACTTC.

J is TRBJ1-4 and V is TRBV19; possible D gene TRBD1, 5 bases. This CDR3 has 15 amino acids. Germline V lookup: CDR1 LNHDA, CDR2 SQIVND (reference sequence). Trimming cost V 4 bases and J 6 bases, with 15 bases left between them. The CDR3 sequence: CASSTMSAGHEKLFF. The CDR3 DNA reads TGTGCCAGTAGTACGATGTCGGCAGGGCATGAAAAACTGTTTTTT.

The CDR3 is CASSPNSGANVLTF. CDR3 nucleotides: TGTGCCAGCAGTCCAAACTCTGGGGCCAACGTCCTGACTTTC. V and J are TRBV27 and TRBJ2-6; D is unclear. CDR3 length: 14 residues. Germline CDR1 MNHEY, CDR2 SMNVEV (reference sequence). Trimming removed 5 bases at V and 0 bases at J, with 5 bases between.

This clone has only a few counts. One end of the junction fails to match germline, which may point to a read error. The chain carries TRBV5-1 and TRBJ1-1; weak D call: TRBD1 (6 bases). The CDR3 is made up of 16 amino acids. Germline V lookup: CDR1 SGHRS, CDR2 YFSETQ. The CDR3 DNA is TGCGCCAGCAGGTTGGCAACCGGGACACTGAACACTGAAGCTTTCTTT. Translated: CASRLATGTLNTEAFF.

In this sample, this clone turned up many times. The rearrangement uses TRBV4-2 and TRBJ2-5; D may be TRBD2 (6 bases). In germline, CDR1 is LGHNA, CDR2 YNFKEQ. V was cut by 0 bases and J by 7 bases, with 15 bases left in between. The CDR3 loop spans 15 amino acids. The CDR3 DNA sequence: TGTGCCAGCAGCCAAGATTATAGCGGAGTGGGGACCCAGTACTTC. The encoded protein is CASSQDYSGVGTQYF.

The chain couples TRBV30 to TRBJ1-2; TRBD1 aligns across 9 bases. V dropped 0 bases and J dropped 7; count of bases not matched to a gene: 9. This CDR3 is 15 amino acids long. The germline CDR1 and CDR2 sequences are GTSNPN and SVGIG (reference sequence). The CDR3 spells CAWSVSGTGSGGYTF. DNA for the CDR3: TGTGCCTGGAGTGTCTCGGGGACAGGGTCGGGTGGCTACACCTTC.

The chain employs TRBV7-2 and TRBJ1-1; TRBD1 might be the D (5 bases). The CDR3 has 14 amino acids. The V and J ends lost 5 bases and 1 base respectively, with 11 bases between them. The germline V gene has CDR1 SGHTA and CDR2 FQGNSA. The CDR3 loop is CASSPFDRNTEAFF. The CDR3 bases are TGTGCCAGCAGCCCCTTCGACAGGAACACTGAAGCTTTCTTT. Based on the CDR3 plus reference TRBV7-2 and TRBJ1-1, the full variable domain is GAGVSQSPSNKVTEKGKDVELRCDPISGHTALYWYRQSLGQGLEFLIYFQGNSAPDKSGLPSDRFSAERTGGSVSTLTIQRTQQEDSAVYLCASSPFDRNTEAFFGQGTRLTVV.

This sequence joins TRBV19 and TRBJ2-1; 12 bases are shared with TRBD2. V lost 1 base, J lost 9 bases, and 7 bases stayed unmatched. In germline, CDR1 is LNHDA, CDR2 SQIVND (reference sequence). CDR3 length: 16 amino acids. The CDR3 nucleotides are TGTGCCAGTAGTATAGGGGCTAGCGGGAGGGGGGCTGAGCAGTTCTTC. Translating gives CASSIGASGRGAEQFF.

This chain links TRBV7-8 with TRBJ2-3; D remains ambiguous. Germline V gene data show CDR1 as SGHVS and CDR2 as FQNEAQ. V was trimmed by 7 bases and J by 1 base, leaving 21 bases between them. This CDR3 is 17 amino acids long. In nucleotides, the CDR3 is TGTGCCAGCACCCTAGGCCGGATACCCGGAGGCACAGATACGCAGTATTTT. This encodes CASTLGRIPGGTDTQYF.

The CDR3 bases are TGTGCCAGCAGCGAGAAGGGGGCCCAAAATGAAAAACTGTTTTTT. Translating it yields CASSEKGAQNEKLFF. The chain combines TRBV6-2 or TRBV6-3 with TRBJ1-4; TRBD1 aligns across 7 bases. CDR1 MNHEY and CDR2 SVGEGT come from the germline V gene. The V gene end was trimmed by 6 bases and the J gene end by 5 bases; junction bases not matched to a gene: 9. CDR3 length equals 15 residues.

The genes are TRBV4-2 and TRBJ2-7, with a possible D match to TRBD2 (6 bases). Per the germline V gene, CDR1 is LGHNA and CDR2 is YNFKEQ. Trimming removed 3 bases from V and 4 bases from J, with 19 bases in between. This CDR3 is built from 16 residues. In DNA, the CDR3 is TGTGCCAGCAGCCACGGACCAGCCGGGACTGTTTACGAGCAGTACTTC. Translation: CASSHGPAGTVYEQYF.

The V and J genes are TRBV19 and TRBJ2-7; TRBD2 aligns across 13 bases. This CDR3 is 15 amino acids long. CDR1 and CDR2 from the germline V gene are LNHDA and SQIVND (reference sequence). The V gene end was trimmed by 4 bases and the J gene end by 4 bases; junction bases not matched to a gene: 4. CDR3 DNA: TGTGCCAGTAGTAGGGGGACTAGCGGGGATTACGAGCAGTACTTC. Translated, it gives CASSRGTSGDYEQYF. Variable domain in full (rest from reference TRBV19 and TRBJ2-7): DGGITQSPKYLFRKEGQNVTLSCEQNLNHDAMYWYRQDPGQGLRLIYYSQIVNDFQKGDIAEGYSVSREKKESFPLTVTSAQKNPTAFYLCASSRGTSGDYEQYFGPGTRLTVT.

This clone was recorded once. This chain uses TRBV27 with TRBJ2-7; TRBD1 matches 9 bases. This CDR3 contains 15 residues. Per germline, CDR1 MNHEY and CDR2 SMNVEV (reference sequence). Unmatched junction bases numbered 6, after V lost 2 bases and J lost 4 bases. The CDR3 sequence: CASSLRGQGTYEQYF. CDR3 nucleotides: TGTGCCAGCAGTTTACGAGGACAGGGGACTTACGAGCAGTACTTC.

The chain is built from TRBV5-1 and TRBJ2-7; unclear D gene. V shed 4 bases and J shed 0 bases, with 11 bases lying between them. Germline V gene data show CDR1 as SGHRS and CDR2 as YFSETQ. The CDR3 is made up of 14 amino acids. The CDR3 nucleotides are TGCGCCAGCAGCAGTCTCGAGAGCTCCTACGAGCAGTACTTC. Translation: CASSSLESSYEQYF.

The V gene is TRBV27, the J gene TRBJ1-1; D is ambiguous. V was trimmed by 8 bases and J by 11 bases, leaving 18 bases between them. Germline values: CDR1 MNHEY, CDR2 SMNVEV (reference sequence). The CDR3 extends over 12 amino acids. CDR3 sequence (DNA): TGTGCCAGCGGGTCCGGGGTGAGGCGGGCTTTCTTT. Amino acids: CASGSGVRRAFF.

The J gene is TRBJ1-3, the V gene TRBV28; 10 bases are a match to TRBD1. The CDR3 has 17 residues. The V segment lost 4 bases and the J segment 4 bases; nucleotides outside the gene matches: 10. Germline assignment: CDR1 MDHEN and CDR2 SYDVKM. The CDR3 here is CASSSGTGVLTGNTIYF. CDR3 DNA sequence: TGTGCCAGCAGTTCCGGGACAGGGGTTTTGACCGGAAACACCATATATTTT.

This sequence joins TRBV5-5 and TRBJ1-1; 10 positions agree with TRBD1. The V gene's germline CDR1 is SGHKS and CDR2 YYEKEE (reference sequence). This CDR3 contains 13 residues. V was pared by 4 bases and J by 7 bases, with 4 bases of the junction left unmatched. This CDR3 is CASSTGTGVEAFF. Here the CDR3 DNA reads TGTGCCAGCAGCACCGGGACAGGGGTTGAAGCTTTCTTT.

The rearrangement joins TRBV2 to TRBJ2-1; TRBD2 aligns across 7 bases. This CDR3 is built from 16 residues. Germline CDR1 and CDR2: SNHLY and FYNNEI. Trimming at V came to 1 base and at J to 2 bases, leaving 5 bases not matched to a gene. The CDR3 nucleotides are TGTGCCAGCAGTGAAGTAGCCGGGACTACCTACAATGAGCAGTTCTTC. This sequence encodes CASSEVAGTTYNEQFF.

The CDR3 DNA is TGTGCCAGCGGGACGGGAGGTTCGTTGATTTACGAGCAGTACTTC. Protein product: CASGTGGSLIYEQYF. The chain has TRBV28 and TRBJ2-7; 7 bases line up with TRBD2. Germline CDR1 and CDR2: MDHEN and SYDVKM. The CDR3 is 15 amino acids. The ends lost 8 bases at V and 4 bases at J; junction bases unmatched: 14.

The J gene is TRBJ2-1, the V gene TRBV19, with D possibly being TRBD2 (6 bases). The germline gives CDR1 LNHDA, CDR2 SQIVND (reference sequence). The CDR3 totals 16 residues. The V gene lost 1 base and the J gene lost 0 bases, with 10 bases spanning the gap. This CDR3 is CASSIGGGISYNEQFF. CDR3 in DNA: TGTGCCAGTAGTATAGGTGGCGGGATCTCCTACAATGAGCAGTTCTTC. Full variable domain (outside the CDR3, taken from reference TRBV19 and TRBJ2-1): DGGITQSPKYLFRKEGQNVTLSCEQNLNHDAMYWYRQDPGQGLRLIYYSQIVNDFQKGDIAEGYSVSREKKESFPLTVTSAQKNPTAFYLCASSIGGGISYNEQFFGPGTRLTVL.